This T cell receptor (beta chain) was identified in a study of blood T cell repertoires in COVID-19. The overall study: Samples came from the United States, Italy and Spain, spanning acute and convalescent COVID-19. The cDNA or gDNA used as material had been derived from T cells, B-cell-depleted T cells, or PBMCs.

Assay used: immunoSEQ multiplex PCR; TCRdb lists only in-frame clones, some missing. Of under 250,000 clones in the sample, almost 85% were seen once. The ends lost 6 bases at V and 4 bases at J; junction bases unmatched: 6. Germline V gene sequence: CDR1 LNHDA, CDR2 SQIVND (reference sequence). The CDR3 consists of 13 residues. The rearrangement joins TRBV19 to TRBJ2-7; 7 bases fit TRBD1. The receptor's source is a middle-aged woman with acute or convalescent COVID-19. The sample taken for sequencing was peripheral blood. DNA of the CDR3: TGTGCCAGTAGCGGGCAGGGGGAATACGAGCAGTACTTC. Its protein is CASSGQGEYEQYF.